This T cell receptor beta chain came from a study of regulatory T cells in long-lasting Graves disease (dated by TCRdb to the early 2020s). Some background on the complete study: In the newly diagnosed Graves' disease group, patients had been taking antithyroid drugs for less than 3 months. Patients with persistent Graves' disease were compared with patients with newly diagnosed Graves' disease using TCR sequencing and RNA sequencing of peripheral blood. The study was registered as a clinical trial and conducted in China. A total of about 33 samples were covered by TCR sequencing, comprising roughly 13 persistent and approximately 20 newly diagnosed Graves' disease patients. Overall study results and their limits: Compared with newly diagnosed patients, persistent Graves' disease patients had lower TCR Shannon entropy and fewer highly expanded clones, which suggests clonal expansion. Sequencing and analysis were restricted to the TCR beta chain. Patients with persistent disease shared more public clonotypes (approximately 2,500) than newly diagnosed patients did (more than 900). The authors noted that the small sample size was a limitation that may lower accuracy. Because the primary lesion, thyroid tissue, could not be accessed, the study looked at peripheral blood alone. Preferential use of TRBV28, TRBJ1-2 and TRBJ2-5 was observed in persistent disease, whereas TRBV20-1 and TRBJ2-1 were favored in newly diagnosed disease.

The library was prepared using multiplex PCR. Sequencing took place on an Illumina HiSeq 4000. TCR beta libraries were built with iRepertoire HTBI primers and Arm-PCR amplification of CDR3 regions. Before sequencing, the PCR products went through gel purification. On the study's bioinformatics: Gene usage analysis of CDR3 amino acid clonotypes relied on the roughly 60 TRBV and about 15 TRBJ segments identified across samples. COPE and FqMerger were used to merge filtered high-quality paired reads into contigs. Contigs were aligned with BLAST to IMGT TRBV, TRBD and TRBJ reference genes, and CDR3 was defined per IMGT. Any clonotype with a frequency above 0.1% was counted as a highly expanded clone. Shannon entropy served as the measure of repertoire diversity, while the Gini coefficient captured V-J evenness. Public clonotypes were defined as clonotypes shared by more than one individual. TCRdb reanalyzed the raw reads on its own, using fastp at Q25 for trimming and MiXCR for clone calling, and kept in-frame beta chains. Every entry covers one CDR3 protein and lists the most common genes and DNA from its rows. The authors' filters were not applied to this entry. For this sample there are over 300,000 distinct CDR3 sequences; 15% to 17% appear just once. 22% of the sample goes to the ten largest clones.

Trimming removed 4 bases from V and 6 bases from J, leaving 18 bases between the germline ends. The germline V gene encodes CDR1 MDHEN and CDR2 SYDVKM. From the cysteine through the phenylalanine, the CDR3 covers 15 amino acids. The entry retains the CDR3 DNA only, 45 bases that are in frame from base 1. The time point label on this specimen signifies: newly diagnosed GD, antithyroid drugs for less than 3 months. For both TCR sequencing and RNA sequencing, RNA was extracted from PBMCs using TRIzol. The diagnosis of Graves' disease followed American Thyroid Association guidelines. The patients came from an endocrinology department in Xi'an, China. Each patient gave approximately 9.7 milliliters of peripheral blood, collected in an EDTA anticoagulant tube. PBMCs were isolated by Ficoll Paque Plus density gradient separation without further T cell sorting. RNA quality was checked with an Agilent 2100 Bioanalyzer and agarose gel, and concentration with a NanoDrop 2000.

This clonotype was seen ten or more times. No antigen is known for it. There are no base qualities to consult, and no much larger clone falls within one base. This sample comprised peripheral blood mononuclear cells (PBMCs), obtained at new diagnosis, from a patient treated with antithyroid drugs. The chain employs TRBV28 and TRBJ1-2, with no confident D gene call. This TCR was recovered from a female donor with Graves disease. The CDR3 reads as follows: CASSSWTVALDGYTF. The nucleotide sequence is given as TGTGCCAGCAGTTCTTGGACGGTGGCCTTGGATGGCTACACCTTC.